The 5 T cell receptor beta chains in this list originate from one sample, sequenced in a study of OX40 agonist ivuxolimab in advanced cancers. The library was obtained by the immunoSEQ multiplex PCR assay. The clones in this table, taken by TCRdb from immuneACCESS, are in-frame only. Not every clone is retained; where verified, under half of the shortfall comes from an unresolved V gene, and the cause of the rest is unknown. Across this sample there are fewer than 95,000 clones, with approximately 90% seen only once. The ten largest clones add up to about 7% of the sample. Sample: CD4+ or CD8+ T cells sorted from blood, taken in a trial of the OX40 agonist ivuxolimab. All receptors come from an adult with an advanced solid tumor such as melanoma, head and neck, liver or kidney cancer.

The chain recombines TRBV9 with TRBJ1-1; no firm D call. Germline assignment: CDR1 SGDLS and CDR2 YYNGEE. The CDR3 has 13 residues. V gave up 0 bases and J gave up 4 bases, with 7 bases separating them. The CDR3 DNA is TGTGCCAGCAGCGTAGAGGTCACCACTGAAGCTTTCTTT. Translating gives CASSVEVTTEAFF.

The V and J genes are TRBV28 and TRBJ2-7, with 8 bases fitting TRBD1. J gave up 5 bases and V 6 bases, and 6 bases lay outside the gene matches. Germline CDR1 is MDHEN and CDR2 is SYDVKM. This CDR3 is built from 13 residues. The DNA of the CDR3 is TGTGCCAGCAGCGACAGGGGAGAGGACGAGCAGTACTTC. Its translation is CASSDRGEDEQYF.

V is TRBV18 and J is TRBJ1-3; D is possibly TRBD1 (5 bases). The germline V gene has CDR1 KGHSH and CDR2 LQKENI. V was shortened by 2 bases and J by 0 bases, with 11 bases between the two germline ends. This CDR3 spans 16 amino acids. Here the CDR3 reads CASSPSGTHSGNTIYF. Written as DNA, the CDR3 is TGTGCCAGCTCACCAAGCGGGACCCACTCTGGAAACACCATATATTTT.

The chain is built from TRBV19 and TRBJ2-7; the D is unclear. V shed 6 bases and J shed 0 bases, with 9 bases lying between them. CDR1 is LNHDA, CDR2 SQIVND, per germline (reference sequence). The CDR3 is 13 amino acids. Here the CDR3 DNA reads TGTGCCAGTAGACGGAAAACCTCCTACGAGCAGTACTTC. Protein sequence: CASRRKTSYEQYF.

This chain's CDR3 is CASSLPGQGTYEQYF. The CDR3, as DNA: TGTGCCAGCAGTTTACCCGGACAAGGAACCTACGAGCAGTACTTC. The chain combines TRBV27 with TRBJ2-7, with D perhaps TRBD1 (5 bases). V shed 2 bases and J shed 2 bases, with 13 bases lying between them. CDR1 MNHEY and CDR2 SMNVEV come from the germline V gene (reference sequence). The CDR3 is 15 residues long.